Listed below are T cell receptor beta chains from one sample, sequenced in a study of somatic mutations in cytotoxic T cells in rheumatoid arthritis. Only in-frame clones appear in the TCRdb table, and some are missing; sequencing was by immunoSEQ multiplex PCR. In the table there are some 10,000 clones, roughly 73% of which are singletons. The sequencing sample was made of CD8+ T cells sorted from blood. The receptors shown here come from a man aged 55 to 69 in good health. Both conserved end residues are part of each CDR3.

>TRBV27|TRBJ2-3
CASSLWYGTGGTDTQYF
>TRBV7-9|TRBJ1-1
CASSSSRGPDTEAFF
>TRBV2|TRBJ2-3
CASSESPTGGSTDTQYF
>TRBV19|TRBJ2-5
CASTGAGESETQYF
>TRBV19|TRBJ2-7
CASSMSGVTHEQYF
>TRBV9|TRBJ2-2
CASSAKKLGTGELFF
>TRBV28|TRBJ2-7
CASSYRGTGSYEQYF
>TRBV6-5|TRBJ1-1
CASSLQPENTEAFF
>TRBV9|TRBJ2-2
CASSSPFGSSGRAGELFF
>TRBV27|TRBJ2-1
CASIGRYYNEQFF
>TRBV7-9|TRBJ2-1
CASSPSRGGYGFNEQFF
>TRBV7-6|TRBJ2-7
CASSLYSDRRSEQYF
>TRBV14|TRBJ2-5
CASSQESPGTGAQETQYF
>TRBV28|TRBJ1-5
CASSGGGNQPQHF
>TRBV4-3|TRBJ1-4
CASSQDRGLSEKLFF
>TRBV28|TRBJ1-1
CASSGSEFDRGARFGEAFF
>TRBV15|TRBJ2-7
CATSRDVSGIAYEQYF
>TRBV7-9|TRBJ2-5
CASSTVSAETQYF
>TRBV7-9|TRBJ2-7
CASSLEGQGYEQYF
>TRBV6-4|TRBJ2-6
CASSDTVGGLSGANVLTF
>TRBV28|TRBJ2-1
CASSFGLAGDNEQFF
>TRBV11-1|TRBJ2-7
CASSRTGPYEQYF
>TRBV27|TRBJ2-1
CASSSPSGPLNNEQFF
>TRBV5-1|TRBJ2-2
CASSVIGTDTGELFF
>TRBV28|TRBJ2-1
CASSSPRREKNEQFF
>TRBV29-1|TRBJ2-3
CSVEDRNTDTQYF
>TRBV19|TRBJ2-5
CASSIGARNLETQYF
>TRBV9|TRBJ2-2
CASSIQGGELFF
>TRBV18|TRBJ2-7
CASSPVRDRSYEQYF
>TRBV11-3|TRBJ2-1
CASRGGADDEQFF
>TRBV4-3|TRBJ2-5
CASSLGTGLETQYF
>TRBV29-1|TRBJ2-1
CSVEWDTAYNEQFF
>TRBV28|TRBJ1-1
CASIRAAWGTLGTEAFF
>TRBV6-1|TRBJ1-1
CASSDGLERGDTEAFF
>TRBV7-9|TRBJ2-2
CASSMAGFGGELFF
>TRBV14|TRBJ1-1
CASSNGGALNTEAFF
>TRBV28|TRBJ2-7
CAIARRGGLNEQYF
>TRBV30|TRBJ2-5
CAWRASGRETQYF
>TRBV7-8|TRBJ2-1
CASSLRQGAYNEQFF
>TRBV19|TRBJ2-1
CASSQLAGRYNEQFF
>TRBV23-1|TRBJ2-4
CASSQYNFAGRGIAKNIQYF
>TRBV28|TRBJ2-7
CASSSTGDEQYF
>TRBV28|TRBJ2-3
CASRFPPTGGTDTQYF
>TRBV28|TRBJ2-7
CASSLGLFYEQYF
>TRBV19|TRBJ2-7
CASSSLGQGVYEQYF
>TRBV7-9|TRBJ2-1
CASSPNEQFF
>TRBV4-3|TRBJ2-2
CASSQAWTGFVGELFF
>TRBV28|TRBJ1-4
CASGSENEKLFF
>TRBV28|TRBJ2-3
CASSIRRTGWSDTQYF
>TRBV29-1|TRBJ2-7
CSVEVYGTESYEQYF
>TRBV9|TRBJ2-7
CASSVAGEEQYF
>TRBV6-6|TRBJ2-3
CASRGQGPVDTQYF
>TRBV2|TRBJ1-5
CASRGIQGAPGGNQPQHF
>TRBV7-8|TRBJ2-1
CASSRPMASSYNEQFF
>TRBV28|TRBJ1-1
CASSFRQGARAEAFF